This T cell receptor beta chain was documented in a study of blood T cells in healthy people across ages. Findings of the study overall: Naive T cell percentage showed a strong correlation with the diversity of TCR beta.

Note on this clonotype: The antigen remains undetermined.

The CDR3 is 15 residues long. The V gene's germline CDR1 is SNHLY and CDR2 FYNNEI. With 4 bases removed from V and 8 bases from J, the gap between germline ends came to 19 bases. The use of a sample-barcoded 5' primer and a J-beta primer mix characterized a second PCR of about 7 to 12 cycles. Each TCR beta cDNA got a 12-nucleotide random molecular identifier. TCRdb reprocessed the 5' RACE reads via MiXCR and lists one record per CDR3 protein. The sample holds about 280,000 distinct CDR3 sequences, roughly 29% seen once. The V and J genes are TRBV2 and TRBJ2-3; D unclear. Sequencing used blood. The sequence was collected from a woman in her seventies in good health. The DNA for the CDR3 is TGTGCCAGCAGTGCTGTGGGCTTTGGCGTCGGTACGCAGTATTTT. Protein sequence: CASSAVGFGVGTQYF.